This is a list of T cell receptor beta chains from one sample in a study of T-cell reconstitution after alpha-beta-depleted transplantation in children. TCRdb called the PCR reads again in MiXCR, with one record for every CDR3 protein. The sample contains approximately 300,000 distinct CDR3 sequences, around a tenth of which appear only once. This specimen was PBMCs, taken before TCRalphabeta/CD19-depleted stem cell transplant. The source of these receptors is a boy in the first two years of life with acute myeloid leukemia, due to receive a stem cell transplant. CDR3s include the opening cysteine and the closing phenylalanine or tryptophan. A D gene is named only where the DNA matches it firmly. The size of a clone is reported for some rows only, either as once, few or many, or as a class for expanded clones.

v_call	d_call	clone_size	j_call	cdr3_nt	cdr3_aa
TRBV20-1	-	-	TRBJ1-1	TGCAGTGCTAGAGCCCGAGCGAACACTGAAGCTTTCTTT	CSARARANTEAFF
TRBV29-1	TRBD1	many	TRBJ2-7	TGCAGCGCGGGACAGGGGTACGAGCAGTACTTC	CSAGQGYEQYF
TRBV10-2	TRBD2	many	TRBJ2-7	TGCGCCTCCCGTGGGGGGGAATCCGCCTACGAGCAGTACTTC	CASRGGESAYEQYF
TRBV29-1	-	-	TRBJ2-2	TGCAGCGTTGAGGCAGTCACCGGGGAGCTGTTTTTT	CSVEAVTGELFF
TRBV6-9	TRBD2	many	TRBJ2-1	TGTGCCAGCAGTTATTCCCCGGGACTAGCGGGCTACAATGAGCAGTTCTTC	CASSYSPGLAGYNEQFF
TRBV6-1	-	many	TRBJ1-2	TGTGCCAGCAGCTCGTCGTCCATCTATGGCTACACCTTC	CASSSSSIYGYTF
TRBV3-1	-	many	TRBJ2-5	TGTGCCAGCAGCCAAGAGTCAACTAGGAGAGAGACCCAGTACTTC	CASSQESTRRETQYF
TRBV21-1	-	many	TRBJ1-4	TGTGCCAGCAGCAAAAGGGGAAAACTGTTTTTT	CASSKRGKLFF
TRBV28	-	few	TRBJ2-5	TGTGCCAGCACTCCGGACGGTTCGCAAGAGACCCAGTACTTC	CASTPDGSQETQYF
TRBV20-1	-	many	TRBJ2-5	TGCAGTGCCCGGGGGATAATGGAGACCCAGTACTTC	CSARGIMETQYF
TRBV6-1	TRBD2	many	TRBJ2-3	TGTGCCAGCAGTGAAGCTAGCGGGAGCACAGATACGCAGTATTTT	CASSEASGSTDTQYF
TRBV5-6	-	-	TRBJ2-2	TGTGCCAGCAGCTTGGTAGGGGGAGCCGGGGAGCTGTTTTTT	CASSLVGGAGELFF
TRBV18	TRBD1	-	TRBJ1-5	TGTGCCAGCTCACCAGTGACAGGGGGGTTCGGTCAGCCCCAGCATTTT	CASSPVTGGFGQPQHF
TRBV4-2	-	many	TRBJ1-2	TGTGCCAGCAGCCAAGATACTAGTACATATGGCTACACCTTC	CASSQDTSTYGYTF
TRBV4-3	TRBD2	many	TRBJ2-3	TGCGCCAGCAGTACCACCGAGGGACTAGCGGGAGGAGCTACGCAGTATTTT	CASSTTEGLAGGATQYF
TRBV15	-	many	TRBJ2-5	TGTGCCACCAGCAGAGATACTACACAAGAGACCCAGTACTTC	CATSRDTTQETQYF
TRBV6-5	-	many	TRBJ2-5	TGTGCCAGCAGTTACTCGACTAGGGGGGAGACCCAGTACTTC	CASSYSTRGETQYF
TRBV6-5	-	few	TRBJ1-6	TGTGCCAGCAGTTACTCGAAGTGGAATTCACCCCTCCACTTT	CASSYSKWNSPLHF
TRBV5-1	TRBD1	many	TRBJ2-7	TGCGCCAGCAGCTTGGCCGGGCAGGGGGCCCCTTGGGAGCAGTACTTC	CASSLAGQGAPWEQYF
TRBV28	TRBD1	many	TRBJ1-5	TGTGCCAGCAGCGCGCAGGGGGGTAGGGGTCAGCCCCAGCATTTT	CASSAQGGRGQPQHF
TRBV7-9	-	many	TRBJ2-7	TGTGCCAGCAGCTCAGGGCCTAGTACGAAGCAGTACTTC	CASSSGPSTKQYF
TRBV5-1	-	many	TRBJ1-1	TGCGCCAGCAGCCCTCGTAAGGACACTGAAGCTTTCTTT	CASSPRKDTEAFF
TRBV5-1	-	many	TRBJ2-7	TGCGCCAGCAGCTTGACGACTCAGGAGCAGTACTTC	CASSLTTQEQYF
TRBV28	-	once	TRBJ2-1	TGTGCCAGCCGTCCGCAGGGGAACATATACAATGAGCAGTTCTTC	CASRPQGNIYNEQFF
TRBV12-3/TRBV12-4	-	many	TRBJ1-1	TGTGCCAGCAGTTTTAGCCGGACCCAGAACACTGAAGCTTTCTTT	CASSFSRTQNTEAFF
TRBV19	-	few	TRBJ2-2	TGTGCCAGTAGGTTCGCTAGCAACACCGGGGAGCTGTTTTTT	CASRFASNTGELFF
TRBV7-2	-	many	TRBJ2-5	TGTGCCAGCAGCTCTACCGGGACCCTGGAGCAAGAGACCCAGTACTTC	CASSSTGTLEQETQYF
TRBV12-3/TRBV12-4	-	-	TRBJ2-4	TGTGCCAGCAGTTTAAACGAGGGGAACATTCAGTACTTC	CASSLNEGNIQYF
TRBV5-1	-	many	TRBJ1-1	TGCGCCAGCAGCTTGCGGTCTTCTCGGGCTTTCTTT	CASSLRSSRAFF
TRBV6-5	TRBD2	few	TRBJ2-7	TGTGCCAGCAGTTACTCCTCTAGCGGGAGGGCCCACGAGCAGTACTTC	CASSYSSSGRAHEQYF
TRBV11-2	TRBD2	many	TRBJ2-2	TGTGCCAGCAGCTCCCGACTAGCGTCAAGGAGCGCTACGAACACCGGGGAGCTGTTTTTT	CASSSRLASRSATNTGELFF
TRBV6-1	TRBD2	many	TRBJ2-1	TGTGCCAGCAGCGGGGGGTTTAGCGGGGCGACCAATGAGCAGTTCTTC	CASSGGFSGATNEQFF
TRBV20-1	-	few	TRBJ2-1	TGCAGTGCTCGAGCTCTAGTGGTGTTCTACAATGAGCAGTTCTTC	CSARALVVFYNEQFF
TRBV6-5	TRBD2	many	TRBJ2-1	TGTGCCAGCAGTTTCAGTAGCGGGGGGTACAATGAGCAGTTCTTC	CASSFSSGGYNEQFF
TRBV5-1	TRBD2	-	TRBJ2-3	TGCGCCAGCAGCTTATCTAGCGGGGAAACAGATACGCAGTATTTT	CASSLSSGETDTQYF
TRBV27	TRBD2	many	TRBJ2-1	TGTGCCAGCAGTTCCCGACTAGCGGGTGATGAGCAGTTCTTC	CASSSRLAGDEQFF
TRBV2	-	-	TRBJ2-7	TGTGCCAGCAGTGGGGCGGGGGCCCTCTCCTACGAGCAGTACTTC	CASSGAGALSYEQYF
TRBV5-5	-	many	TRBJ2-7	TGTGCCAGCAGCTTGGGCCCCCGTGACGAGCAGTACTTC	CASSLGPRDEQYF
TRBV12-3/TRBV12-4	TRBD2	-	TRBJ2-3	TGTGCCAGCAGTTTAGGGAGACTAGCGGGGGGAGATACGCAGTATTTT	CASSLGRLAGGDTQYF
TRBV24-1	TRBD1	many	TRBJ1-5	TGTGCCATTGGACAGGGCGGTAGTCAGCCCCAGCATTTT	CAIGQGGSQPQHF
TRBV20-1	-	-	TRBJ2-2	TGCAGTGCTAGAAGGGGGAGAAACACCGGGGAGCTGTTTTTT	CSARRGRNTGELFF
TRBV10-2	-	many	TRBJ2-4	TGCGCCAGCAGAAAAACCTCGGCTAGCGCCCAAGGAGACATTCAGTACTTC	CASRKTSASAQGDIQYF
TRBV28	-	many	TRBJ1-5	TGTGCCAGCAGTTTAGGGCAGGATGGCAATCAGCCCCAGCATTTT	CASSLGQDGNQPQHF
TRBV20-1	-	many	TRBJ1-1	TGCAGTGGTGCGAACACTGAAGCTTTCTTT	CSGANTEAFF
TRBV7-2	-	many	TRBJ2-5	TGTGCCAGCAGCTCAATCAGGGAGACCCAGTACTTC	CASSSIRETQYF
TRBV4-3	-	many	TRBJ1-2	TGCGCCAGCAGCCAAGAACCTAGGTTTGGGTATGGCTACACCTTC	CASSQEPRFGYGYTF
TRBV20-1	-	few	TRBJ2-7	TGCAGTGCTAGAGCCGAGTTGGGCTACGAGCAGTACTTC	CSARAELGYEQYF
TRBV10-3	-	many	TRBJ2-3	TGTGCCATGCGGGGCACAGATACGCAGTATTTT	CAMRGTDTQYF